One sample yielded the 15 T cell receptor beta chains listed below, sequenced in a study of blood T cell repertoires in COVID-19. Here immunoSEQ multiplex PCR was the method, and the copy in TCRdb shows in-frame clones only, minus some. The table lists about 190,000 clones, 70% to 85% of them singletons. Input material: peripheral blood. All receptors come from a woman between 25 and 40 years old with acute or convalescent COVID-19.

The table lists this clone with a count of one. V is TRBV19 and J is TRBJ2-5; D perhaps matches TRBD2 (7 bases). The CDR3 has 15 residues. Trimming removed 0 bases at V and 1 base at J, with 9 bases between. Germline V gives CDR1 LNHDA, CDR2 SQIVND (reference sequence). The CDR3 DNA is TGTGCCAGTAGTATAGACGGGGGGCCCCAAGAGACCCAGTACTTC. Its protein is CASSIDGGPQETQYF.

V and J are TRBV5-1 and TRBJ1-3; maybe TRBD1 (5 bases). In germline, CDR1 is SGHRS, CDR2 YFSETQ. V was cut by 0 bases and J by 1 base, with 5 bases left in between. The CDR3 length is 14 residues. CDR3 nucleotide sequence: TGCGCCAGCAGCTTGGAGGGGTCTGGAAACACCATATATTTT. Protein product: CASSLEGSGNTIYF.

V gene TRBV28 combines with J gene TRBJ2-2; 7 nucleotides line up with TRBD2. Germline CDR1 reads MDHEN; CDR2 reads SYDVKM. The CDR3 is made up of 14 amino acids. V dropped 8 bases and J dropped 7; count of bases not matched to a gene: 10. The CDR3 sequence: CASSRGEVGGELFF. Here the CDR3 DNA reads TGTGCCAGCTCACGGGGGGAGGTGGGCGGGGAGCTGTTTTTT.

This rearrangement joins TRBV5-1 to TRBJ1-4, with D hard to call. Germline V gene lookup returns CDR1 SGHRS and CDR2 YFSETQ. The CDR3 loop spans 13 amino acids. The V end lost 6 bases, the J end lost 5 bases, and 11 bases lay between the germline ends. CDR3 sequence reads: CASKADWNEKLFF. For the CDR3, the DNA is TGCGCCAGCAAAGCAGACTGGAATGAAAAACTGTTTTTT.

Comments on this clone: Mismatch with germline at one junction end may stem from a read error. This rearrangement joins TRBV28 to TRBJ2-1; D remains ambiguous. Germline loops: CDR1 MDHEN, CDR2 SYDVKM. The CDR3 extends over 12 amino acids. The CDR3 sequence: CASSLGSSAQLF. Here the CDR3 DNA reads TGTGCCAGCAGTTTGGGCTCATCCGCCCAGCTCTTC.

The CDR3: CASSYGGLAEKLFF. CDR3 DNA: TGTGCCAGCAGTTACGGCGGGTTGGCTGAAAAACTGTTTTTT. The rearrangement joins TRBV6-5 to TRBJ1-4; no definite D call. Trimming left V 2 bases short and J 7 bases short, with 11 bases between. Looked up from germline, CDR1 is MNHEY and CDR2 is SVGAGI. The CDR3 length is 14 residues.

The CDR3 region is CAWSVWTGSSGNTIYF. CDR3 in DNA: TGTGCCTGGAGTGTATGGACAGGCTCCTCTGGAAACACCATATATTTT. The chain links TRBV30 to TRBJ1-3; 7 bases are shared with TRBD1. Germline V gene data show CDR1 as GTSNPN and CDR2 as SVGIG (reference sequence). This CDR3 has 16 amino acids. The J segment lost 0 bases and the V segment lost 0 bases, leaving 5 bases of the junction unmatched.

J is TRBJ1-5 and V is TRBV2, with TRBD1 identical over 7 bases. The CDR3 has 16 amino acids. The ends lost 7 bases at V and 2 bases at J; junction bases unmatched: 11. Germline loops: CDR1 SNHLY, CDR2 FYNNEI. The DNA for the CDR3 is TGTGCCAGCACCGAGGTACAGGGGATGGGCAATCAGCCCCAGCATTTT. Translating gives CASTEVQGMGNQPQHF.

The V gene is TRBV27, the J gene TRBJ2-1, with 15 bases that match TRBD2. There are 16 residues in the CDR3. CDR1 is MNHEY, CDR2 SMNVEV, per germline (reference sequence). With V trimmed by 5 bases and J by 9 bases, 8 bases remained unmatched. CDR3 protein: CASSPFWTSGRGEQFF. In nucleotides, the CDR3 is TGTGCCAGCAGTCCATTTTGGACTAGCGGGAGGGGTGAGCAGTTCTTC.

This chain links TRBV5-1 with TRBJ2-1; a possible D gene is TRBD2 (6 bases). Trimming left V 7 bases short and J 7 bases short, with 21 bases between. In germline, CDR1 is SGHRS, CDR2 YFSETQ. The length of the CDR3 is 15 residues. CDR3 bases: TGCGCCAGCTCCTATATGGCGGGGAAGGGGAATGAGCAGTTCTTC. Its protein is CASSYMAGKGNEQFF.

V is TRBV9 and J is TRBJ2-1, with 8 bases that match TRBD2. V trimming: 4 bases; J trimming: 10 bases; junction bases outside the gene matches: 7. CDR1 and CDR2 (germline): SGDLS, YYNGEE. The length of the CDR3 is 13 residues. The CDR3 is CASSSGLAGEQFF. The DNA for the CDR3 is TGTGCCAGCAGCTCAGGACTAGCCGGCGAGCAGTTCTTC.

The rearrangement joins TRBV20-1 to TRBJ2-7; the D gene is possibly TRBD2 (6 bases). This CDR3 has 16 amino acids. Germline loops: CDR1 DFQATT, CDR2 SNEGSKA (reference sequence). V lost 3 bases and J lost 8, with 26 bases in between. In DNA form, the CDR3 reads TGCAGTGCTAGTAGAGGGACTGACTATCGGGGAGCTAAGCAGTACTTC. This codes for CSASRGTDYRGAKQYF.

The chain links TRBV28 to TRBJ2-2, with 9 bases that match TRBD2. CDR3 length equals 16 residues. With V trimmed by 2 bases and J by 5 bases, 6 bases remained unmatched. Germline values: CDR1 MDHEN, CDR2 SYDVKM. CDR3 loop: CASSLPSGILTGELFF. The CDR3 DNA sequence: TGTGCCAGCAGTTTACCTAGCGGGATTTTGACCGGGGAGCTGTTTTTT.

This clone was recorded once. The chain is built from TRBV30 and TRBJ1-4; no clear D. In germline, CDR1 is GTSNPN, CDR2 SVGIG (reference sequence). Trimming removed 3 bases at V and 8 bases at J, with 13 bases between. The CDR3 loop spans 13 amino acids. The CDR3 loop reads CAWRSSNGEKLFF. CDR3 DNA: TGTGCCTGGAGGAGCTCAAACGGGGAAAAACTGTTTTTT.

This chain links TRBV7-3 with TRBJ1-2; 7 bases align to TRBD1. The J segment lost 8 bases and the V segment lost 1 base, leaving 4 bases of the junction unmatched. This CDR3 has 13 residues. The V gene's germline CDR1 is SGHTA and CDR2 FQGTGA. The CDR3 bases are TGTGCCAGCAGCTTAAAAGGGGGCCGGGGCTACACCTTC. This translates into CASSLKGGRGYTF.